The 21 T cell receptor beta chains in this list originate from one sample, sequenced in a study of HIV-infected patients and healthy controls. Roughly three months, about 14 weeks, into antiretroviral therapy, follow-up blood was collected. All unsorted peripheral T cells were captured because whole blood was used without fractionation. Reverse transcription used about 500 ng RNA and constant-region primers for alpha and beta. Each of the alpha and beta chains got its own library through chain-specific third strand synthesis with indices. Each CDR3 protein is one row after TCRdb ran MiXCR on the 5' RACE reads. This sample carries about 18,000 distinct CDR3 sequences, about 9% of them seen once, and the ten largest clones take around 20%. Sequenced here: blood, sampled during antiretroviral therapy. All receptors derive from an adult with HIV infection.

This clonotype showed up many times. The CDR3 reads CSAPLVAGEGTDTQYF. The CDR3 region has the DNA TGCAGTGCCCCACTAGTTGCGGGAGAGGGCACAGATACGCAGTATTTT. The V call is TRBV20-1, the J call TRBJ2-3, with 7 bases matching TRBD2. V gave up 6 bases and J gave up 1 base; unmatched junction bases: 13. CDR1 DFQATT and CDR2 SNEGSKA come from the germline V gene (reference sequence). CDR3 length equals 16 residues.

At least ten counts were recorded for this clonotype. The CDR3 sequence: CASSLGEDSPLHF. In DNA form, the CDR3 reads TGTGCCAGCAGCTTGGGAGAGGATTCACCCCTCCACTTT. The chain uses TRBV7-9 and TRBJ1-6, with D unresolved. Trimming took off 3 bases at V and 8 bases at J, with 8 bases between the two ends. Germline CDR1 SEHNR, CDR2 FQNEAQ (reference sequence). This CDR3 has 13 amino acids.

This clonotype was seen repeatedly, ten times or more. The V and J genes are TRBV30 and TRBJ2-3, with 9 bases aligning to TRBD2. The CDR3 is 14 amino acids. Unmatched junction bases numbered 6, after V lost 2 bases and J lost 6 bases. The germline V gene encodes CDR1 GTSNPN and CDR2 SVGIG (reference sequence). CDR3 residues: CAWSLGGGADTQYF. Written as DNA, the CDR3 is TGTGCCTGGAGTCTGGGCGGGGGGGCCGATACGCAGTATTTT.

J is TRBJ1-6 and V is TRBV27; D is undetermined. Trimming took 2 bases from V and 9 from J, leaving 8 bases between them. The CDR3 has 13 residues. CDR1 and CDR2 (germline): MNHEY, SMNVEV (reference sequence). The DNA for the CDR3 is TGTGCCAGCAGTTTAGCGGGGTCTTCACCCCTCCACTTT. It encodes CASSLAGSSPLHF.

This clonotype was recorded a few times. This chain joins TRBV15 and TRBJ1-1; D not certain. Germline CDR1 reads LNHNV; CDR2 reads YYDKDF (reference sequence). This CDR3 is built from 11 residues. V dropped 6 bases and J dropped 1 base, with 3 bases sitting between them. CDR3 nucleotides: TGTGCCACCAGTGCGAACACTGAAGCTTTCTTT. This encodes CATSANTEAFF.

The table lists this clonotype with a few counts. The chain couples TRBV11-2 to TRBJ1-6, with TRBD1 matching over 9 bases. Trimming cost V 3 bases and J 9 bases; bases outside gene matches: 6. Germline values: CDR1 SGHAT, CDR2 FQNNGV. This CDR3 is 15 amino acids long. CDR3 in DNA: TGTGCCAGCAGCTTCCGCTCGGACAGGGGTTCACCCCTCCACTTT. Translated: CASSFRSDRGSPLHF.

This clonotype appeared many times. The genes are TRBV30 and TRBJ2-3, with 9 bases fitting TRBD2. Germline CDR1 GTSNPN, CDR2 SVGIG (reference sequence). The junction had 2 bases not matched to a gene; V was cut back by 0 bases and J by 4 bases. This CDR3 has 14 residues. The DNA of the CDR3 is TGTGCCTGGAGTGTCGCTAGCGGGGCAGATACGCAGTATTTT. It is translated as CAWSVASGADTQYF.

This clonotype was detected ten times or more. The chain combines TRBV18 with TRBJ1-5; 11 bases align to TRBD1. V lost 4 bases and J lost 2; bases outside the gene matches: 1. Germline V gene sequence: CDR1 KGHSH, CDR2 LQKENI. The CDR3 has 15 residues. The DNA of the CDR3 is TGTGCCAGCTCACGGACAGGGGGCGGCAATCAGCCCCAGCATTTT. Encoded protein: CASSRTGGGNQPQHF.

This clonotype was seen many times. The chain couples TRBV28 to TRBJ2-7; possibly TRBD1 for D (5 bases). V was cut by 6 bases and J by 3 bases, with 12 bases left in between. CDR1 MDHEN and CDR2 SYDVKM come from the germline V gene. This CDR3 comprises 13 residues. As DNA, the CDR3 is TGTGCCAGCAGCGCACACCAGGGCTACGAGCAGTACTTC. It translates to CASSAHQGYEQYF.

This clonotype has at least ten counts. The chain combines TRBV10-3 with TRBJ2-3, with TRBD1 matching 7 bases. The V gene end was trimmed by 7 bases and the J gene end by 4 bases; junction bases not matched to a gene: 8. Germline V gene lookup returns CDR1 ENHRY and CDR2 SYGVKD. The CDR3 length is 14 residues. As DNA, the CDR3 is TGTGCCATCAAAAACAGGGGCAGTTCAGATACGCAGTATTTT. This sequence encodes CAIKNRGSSDTQYF.

At least ten counts were recorded for this clonotype. The chain carries TRBV7-3 and TRBJ2-3; D is undetermined. The V end lost 0 bases, the J end lost 1 base, and 14 bases lay between the germline ends. CDR3 length: 17 residues. Germline V gene data show CDR1 as SGHTA and CDR2 as FQGTGA. The CDR3 loop reads CASSLTPRPKGTDTQYF. The CDR3 nucleotides are TGTGCCAGCAGCTTAACGCCCAGGCCCAAGGGCACAGATACGCAGTATTTT.

This clonotype has more than one count but fewer than ten. This rearrangement joins TRBV28 to TRBJ2-3, with D perhaps TRBD2 (6 bases). The CDR3 sequence is 15 residues long. The V end lost 8 bases, the J end lost 1 base, and 16 bases lay between the germline ends. CDR1 is MDHEN and CDR2 is SYDVKM in the germline V gene. The CDR3 here is CASGISAGGTDTQYF. CDR3 DNA: TGTGCCAGCGGAATCTCAGCGGGTGGCACAGATACGCAGTATTTT.

In this sample, this clonotype turned up many times. The chain couples TRBV28 to TRBJ1-1; the D is unclear. The CDR3 consists of 15 residues. V was trimmed by 3 bases and J by 8 bases, leaving 19 bases between them. Germline CDR1 and CDR2: MDHEN and SYDVKM. The CDR3 reads CASSFPTLRLPEAFF. The CDR3 region has the DNA TGTGCCAGCAGTTTCCCGACTTTAAGACTGCCAGAAGCTTTCTTT.

In its sample, this clonotype was seen many times. This rearrangement joins TRBV4-1 to TRBJ1-2; no clear D. Germline V gives CDR1 MGHRA, CDR2 YSYEKL. The length of the CDR3 is 11 residues. V was trimmed by 0 bases and J by 9 bases, leaving 5 bases between them. DNA for the CDR3: TGCGCCAGCAGCCAAGACCTTCGCTACACCTTC. Amino acid sequence: CASSQDLRYTF.

At least ten counts were recorded for this clonotype. This chain connects TRBV7-6 to TRBJ2-7; TRBD2 agrees at 12 bases. J gave up 5 bases and V 0 bases, and 2 bases lay outside the gene matches. CDR3 length: 15 amino acids. The germline V gene has CDR1 SGHVS and CDR2 FNYEAQ. CDR3: CASSLATSGRNEQYF. As DNA, the CDR3 is TGTGCCAGCAGCTTAGCTACTAGCGGGAGGAACGAGCAGTACTTC.

This rearrangement joins TRBV6-1 to TRBJ2-1; no definite D call. This CDR3 is 13 amino acids long. The V gene's germline CDR1 is MNHNS and CDR2 SASEGT. With 6 bases removed from V and 10 bases from J, the gap between germline ends came to 16 bases. CDR3 sequence: CASRLQPQEEQFF. Written as DNA, the CDR3 is TGTGCCAGCAGGTTACAACCTCAAGAGGAGCAGTTCTTC.

This clonotype showed up many times. The chain joins TRBV5-6 to TRBJ1-5, with 7 bases aligning to TRBD1. V lost 1 base and J lost 4; bases outside the gene matches: 5. The germline CDR1 and CDR2 sequences are SGHDT and YYEEEE. The CDR3 sequence is 15 residues long. As DNA, the CDR3 is TGTGCCAGCAGCTTGCGGGGGACAGTTAATCAGCCCCAGCATTTT. Encoded protein: CASSLRGTVNQPQHF.

This clonotype was found many times. The chain joins TRBV7-9 to TRBJ1-5, with TRBD1 matching 7 bases. Germline loops: CDR1 SEHNR, CDR2 FQNEAQ (reference sequence). V was pared by 5 bases and J by 2 bases, with 3 bases of the junction left unmatched. This CDR3 is built from 14 residues. The CDR3 sequence: CASSPTGGNQPQHF. The CDR3 DNA follows: TGTGCCAGCAGCCCCACAGGGGGCAATCAGCCCCAGCATTTT.

Many counts were recorded for this clonotype. The rearrangement joins TRBV5-4 to TRBJ1-6, with D tentatively TRBD1 (6 bases). V was clipped by 0 bases and J by 8 bases, with 6 bases between them. The CDR3 has 13 amino acids. CDR1 and CDR2 from the germline V gene are SGHNT and YYREEE (reference sequence). In DNA form, the CDR3 reads TGTGCCAGCAGCTTGGAGGGGGATTCACCCCTCCACTTT. As protein: CASSLEGDSPLHF.

The chain has TRBV15 and TRBJ2-3; 11 nucleotides line up with TRBD2. Losses at the gene ends were 7 bases for V and 2 bases for J; bases not matched to a gene: 8. CDR1 and CDR2 (germline): LNHNV, YYDKDF (reference sequence). The CDR3 totals 16 residues. CDR3 amino acids: CATKISGRGTTDTQYF. The CDR3, as DNA: TGTGCCACCAAAATTAGCGGGAGGGGAACCACAGATACGCAGTATTTT.

This clonotype showed up many times. The rearrangement links TRBV24-1 to TRBJ2-5, with TRBD2 matching over 12 bases. Germline CDR1 is KGHDR and CDR2 is SFDVKD. Germline trimming cut 3 bases from V and 0 bases from J; bases unmatched to any gene: 10. This CDR3 has 19 amino acids. The DNA of the CDR3 is TGTGCCACCAGTGATCCGAGACGACTAGCGGGGGTAGACCAAGAGACCCAGTACTTC. As protein: CATSDPRRLAGVDQETQYF.